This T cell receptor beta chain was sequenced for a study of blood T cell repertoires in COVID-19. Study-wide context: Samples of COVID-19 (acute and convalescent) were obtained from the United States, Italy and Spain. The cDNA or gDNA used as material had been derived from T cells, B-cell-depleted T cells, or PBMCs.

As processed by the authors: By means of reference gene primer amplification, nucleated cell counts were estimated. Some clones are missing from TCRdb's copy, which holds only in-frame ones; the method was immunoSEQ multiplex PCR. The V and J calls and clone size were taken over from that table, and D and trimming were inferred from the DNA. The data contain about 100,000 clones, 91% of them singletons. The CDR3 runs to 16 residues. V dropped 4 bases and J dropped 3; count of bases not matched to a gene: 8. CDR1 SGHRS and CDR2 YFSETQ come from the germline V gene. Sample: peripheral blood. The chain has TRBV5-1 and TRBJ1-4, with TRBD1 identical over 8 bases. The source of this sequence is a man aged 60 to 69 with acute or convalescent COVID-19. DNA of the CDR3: TGCGCCAGCAGCCCAAACCCGGGACAGGCTAATGAAAAACTGTTTTTT. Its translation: CASSPNPGQANEKLFF.